What follows are 31 T cell receptor beta chains derived from one specimen sequenced in a study of human T cells and chemical hapten exposure. Time point given: pre-sensitization, week 0. Treatment in this sample: therapeutic diphenylcyclopropenone sensitization with weekly scalp DPC. Using its own MiXCR run on the RACE reads, TCRdb lists one record per CDR3 protein. In the table there are around 300,000 distinct CDR3 sequences, about 5% of which are singletons. Sequencing used whole blood, obtained in connection with sensitization to the hapten diphenylcyclopropenone (DPC). All receptors derive from a woman younger than 30 with alopecia areata. Some clones in this sample may be carry-over from other donors' samples.

The DNA for the CDR3 is TGTGCCAGCAGTTTCCAGAGAGTGTTAGAGACCCAGTACTTC. It codes for CASSFQRVLETQYF. The rearrangement links TRBV28 to TRBJ2-5; no clear D. In germline, CDR1 is MDHEN, CDR2 SYDVKM. The CDR3 loop spans 14 amino acids. V lost 3 bases, J lost 4 bases, and 12 bases lay in between.

This clonotype appeared many times. The CDR3 region has the DNA TGTGCCAGCATCTCGACATTACCTCAAGAGACCCAGTACTTC. Protein product: CASISTLPQETQYF. This rearrangement joins TRBV2 to TRBJ2-5; D gene unclear. Per germline, CDR1 SNHLY and CDR2 FYNNEI. V was trimmed by 7 bases and J by 2 bases, leaving 14 bases between them. CDR3 length equals 14 residues.

This clonotype has only a few counts. The V gene is TRBV29-1, the J gene TRBJ2-1, with D tentatively TRBD2 (6 bases). CDR1 and CDR2 from the germline V gene are SQVTM and ANQGSEA. This CDR3 is built from 11 residues. Trimming removed 5 bases from V and 6 bases from J, with 8 bases in between. CDR3 protein: CSVWRGNEQFF. The DNA for the CDR3 is TGCAGCGTTTGGAGGGGCAATGAGCAGTTCTTC.

There are many counts of this clonotype. J is TRBJ2-3 and V is TRBV6-5; D might be TRBD1 (7 bases). Germline V gene data show CDR1 as MNHEY and CDR2 as SVGAGI. This CDR3 spans 17 amino acids. V dropped 0 bases and J dropped 6 bases, with 19 bases sitting between them. As DNA, the CDR3 is TGTGCCAGCAGTTACTCCCCCCCTTGGAGGGGGCTGGATACGCAGTATTTT. It is translated as CASSYSPPWRGLDTQYF.

The chain recombines TRBV5-1 with TRBJ1-1; D ambiguous. The V gene's germline CDR1 is SGHRS and CDR2 YFSETQ. V was shortened by 3 bases and J by 4 bases, with 16 bases between the two germline ends. The length of the CDR3 is 15 residues. The chain's CDR3 is CASSSVGVSATEAFF. DNA of the CDR3: TGCGCCAGCAGCTCGGTAGGAGTGAGCGCCACTGAAGCTTTCTTT.

This clonotype was detected many times. This rearrangement joins TRBV4-3 to TRBJ1-3; 7 positions agree with TRBD1. In germline, CDR1 is LGHNA, CDR2 YSLEER. This CDR3 spans 18 amino acids. The V segment lost 0 bases and the J segment 0 bases; nucleotides outside the gene matches: 8. The CDR3 loop is CASSQDIGQVNSGNTIYF. The CDR3 region has the DNA TGCGCCAGCAGCCAAGATATAGGACAGGTTAACTCTGGAAACACCATATATTTT.

In DNA form, the CDR3 reads TGTGCCAGCAGCGGAAGGGGACAGGGCCACTATGGCTACACCTTC. Its protein product is CASSGRGQGHYGYTF. V gene TRBV5-4 combines with J gene TRBJ1-2, with 9 positions matching TRBD1. V shed 4 bases and J 3 bases; nucleotides not matched to a gene: 7. CDR1 and CDR2 (germline): SGHNT, YYREEE (reference sequence). The length of the CDR3 is 15 residues. The entire variable domain, with the rest obtained from reference TRBV5-4 and TRBJ1-2, is as follows: ETGVTQSPTHLIKTRGQQVTLRCSSQSGHNTVSWYQQALGQGPQFIFQYYREEENGRGNFPPRFSGLQFPNYSSELNVNALELDDSALYLCASSGRGQGHYGYTFGSGTRLTVV.

The rearrangement uses TRBV27 and TRBJ1-5; D remains ambiguous. The germline CDR1 and CDR2 sequences are MNHEY and SMNVEV (reference sequence). The CDR3 consists of 13 residues. The V and J ends lost 5 bases and 2 bases respectively, with 7 bases between them. Written as DNA, the CDR3 is TGTGCCAGCAGTGCCCTTCGCAATCAGCCCCAGCATTTT. This translates into CASSALRNQPQHF.

CDR3 protein: CASGPGTASSPGANVLTF. Written as DNA, the CDR3 is TGTGCTAGTGGTCCAGGGACAGCCTCATCACCTGGGGCCAACGTCCTGACTTTC. The rearrangement uses TRBV12-5 and TRBJ2-6; TRBD1 matches 7 bases. The CDR3 has 18 amino acids. Germline V gene lookup returns CDR1 LGHNT and CDR2 FRNRAP. The V segment lost 5 bases and the J segment 2 bases; nucleotides outside the gene matches: 12.

This clonotype was observed at least ten times. V gene TRBV15 combines with J gene TRBJ2-3; D gene ambiguous. Germline V gene sequence: CDR1 LNHNV, CDR2 YYDKDF (reference sequence). Trimming removed 1 base at V and 0 bases at J, with 8 bases between. The CDR3 consists of 15 residues. CDR3 in amino acids: CATSRAVPSTDTQYF. DNA for the CDR3: TGTGCCACCAGCAGAGCGGTGCCTAGCACAGATACGCAGTATTTT. Together with reference TRBV15 and TRBJ2-3, the CDR3 gives the full variable domain: DAMVIQNPRYQVTQFGKPVTLSCSQTLNHNVMYWYQQKSSQAPKLLFHYYDKDFNNEADTPDNFQSRRPNTSFCFLDIRSPGLGDTAMYLCATSRAVPSTDTQYFGPGTRLTVL.

This clonotype came up many times. The V gene is TRBV27, the J gene TRBJ2-3, with 10 bases identical to TRBD2. Germline CDR1 reads MNHEY; CDR2 reads SMNVEV (reference sequence). The CDR3 runs 17 residues. J was trimmed by 2 bases and V by 1 base; bases with no gene match: 6. CDR3 in amino acids: CASSLLASGGPTDTQYF. CDR3 nucleotides: TGTGCCAGCAGTTTATTAGCTAGCGGGGGACCCACAGATACGCAGTATTTT.

This clonotype has a count of ten or more. V usage is TRBV9 and J usage is TRBJ2-1, with 8 bases that match TRBD2. Germline V CDR1 and CDR2: SGDLS, YYNGEE. The CDR3 covers 15 residues. Trimming took 4 bases from V and 3 from J; bases not matched to a gene: 6. The CDR3 sequence is CASSPPGTSYNEQFF. In DNA, the CDR3 is TGTGCCAGCAGCCCTCCCGGGACTAGCTACAATGAGCAGTTCTTC.

This clonotype was detected ten times or more. The rearrangement links TRBV6-5 to TRBJ2-7; D is perhaps TRBD1 (6 bases). Germline lookup yields CDR1 MNHEY and CDR2 SVGAGI. This CDR3 spans 15 amino acids. V lost 1 base and J 2 bases, leaving 12 bases between the germline ends. In DNA form, the CDR3 reads TGTGCCAGCAGTTACTACGGGGACACCCCCTACGAGCAGTACTTC. Its protein is CASSYYGDTPYEQYF.

This clonotype occurred a few times. The chain recombines TRBV25-1 with TRBJ2-3, with 10 bases identical to TRBD1. The V segment lost 1 base and the J segment 0 bases; nucleotides outside the gene matches: 10. Germline CDR1 and CDR2: MGHDK and SYGVNS. CDR3 length equals 19 residues. Here the CDR3 DNA reads TGTGCCAGCAGTGAATCCCCGGGACAGGGGACCTATAGCACAGATACGCAGTATTTT. This translates into CASSESPGQGTYSTDTQYF.

In its sample, this clonotype was seen many times. The CDR3, as DNA: TGTGCCAGCAGCCAAGATCGGGGGACAGGTAATTCACCCCTCCACTTT. Protein sequence: CASSQDRGTGNSPLHF. The chain links TRBV4-2 to TRBJ1-6; 8 positions agree with TRBD1. Germline V gives CDR1 LGHNA, CDR2 YNFKEQ. The CDR3 runs 16 residues. After removal of 0 bases from V and 6 bases from J, the junction contained 4 bases not matched to a gene.

V gene TRBV7-9 combines with J gene TRBJ2-3; D call uncertain. This CDR3 is 18 amino acids long. The V and J ends lost 2 bases and 0 bases respectively, with 18 bases between them. CDR1 is SEHNR, CDR2 FQNEAQ, per germline (reference sequence). In DNA form, the CDR3 reads TGTGCCAGCAGCTTAACGTTGCCAGATCTTACTAGCACAGATACGCAGTATTTT. Amino acid sequence: CASSLTLPDLTSTDTQYF.

This clonotype occurred many times. The rearrangement links TRBV29-1 to TRBJ1-1, with 9 bases lining up with TRBD1. Trimming at V came to 7 bases and at J to 4 bases, leaving 7 bases not matched to a gene. Germline V gene lookup returns CDR1 SQVTM and CDR2 ANQGSEA. This CDR3 is built from 13 residues. The CDR3 region has the DNA TGCAGCGGGGGGACAGGGACGGGCACTGAAGCTTTCTTT. Translating it yields CSGGTGTGTEAFF. Together with reference TRBV29-1 and TRBJ1-1, the CDR3 gives the full variable domain: SAVISQKPSRDICQRGTSLTIQCQVDSQVTMMFWYRQQPGQSLTLIATANQGSEATYESGFVIDKFPISRPNLTFSTLTVSNMSPEDSSIYLCSGGTGTGTEAFFGQGTRLTVV.

This clonotype was counted ten times or more. This chain joins TRBV12-5 and TRBJ2-1, with a tentative D call TRBD2 (6 bases). The CDR3 is 18 residues long. Trimming stripped 4 bases from V and 0 bases from J, with 19 bases between. The germline V gene has CDR1 LGHNT and CDR2 FRNRAP. The CDR3 is CASGSTLLATSSYNEQFF. In DNA, the CDR3 is TGTGCTAGTGGTTCCACCCTCCTAGCGACGAGCTCCTACAATGAGCAGTTCTTC.

This clonotype was counted at least ten times. The genes are TRBV7-2 and TRBJ2-3, with TRBD2 identical over 8 bases. After removal of 5 bases from V and 2 bases from J, the junction contained 9 bases not matched to a gene. Germline lookup yields CDR1 SGHTA and CDR2 FQGNSA. This CDR3 spans 16 amino acids. DNA for the CDR3: TGTGCCAGCAGCCCCCCGGGGGGGGGTGTCACAGATACGCAGTATTTT. Amino acids: CASSPPGGGVTDTQYF.

This clonotype turned up a few times. This chain uses TRBV3-1 with TRBJ2-7; 8 nucleotides agree with TRBD1. The CDR3 consists of 16 residues. The V segment lost 1 base and the J segment 5 bases; nucleotides outside the gene matches: 10. The germline V gene has CDR1 LGHDT and CDR2 YNNKEL (reference sequence). The CDR3 here is CASSQAPDRGNHEQYF. CDR3 sequence (DNA): TGTGCCAGCAGCCAAGCCCCTGACAGGGGTAACCACGAGCAGTACTTC.

The rearrangement links TRBV15 to TRBJ1-4; 7 bases match TRBD1. The junction had 5 bases not matched to a gene; V was cut back by 4 bases and J by 0 bases. The CDR3 runs to 16 residues. Germline V CDR1 and CDR2: LNHNV, YYDKDF (reference sequence). This chain's CDR3 is CATSMSRGATNEKLFF. DNA for the CDR3: TGTGCCACCAGCATGTCCAGGGGGGCAACTAATGAAAAACTGTTTTTT. Supplemented by reference TRBV15 and TRBJ1-4, the full variable domain reads DAMVIQNPRYQVTQFGKPVTLSCSQTLNHNVMYWYQQKSSQAPKLLFHYYDKDFNNEADTPDNFQSRRPNTSFCFLDIRSPGLGDTAMYLCATSMSRGATNEKLFFGSGTQLSVL.

The chain carries TRBV12-5 and TRBJ1-2, with 7 bases identical to TRBD1. The CDR3 totals 13 residues. The germline V gene encodes CDR1 LGHNT and CDR2 FRNRAP. The V gene end was trimmed by 4 bases and the J gene end by 4 bases; junction bases not matched to a gene: 3. The CDR3 is CASGSGQLYGYTF. CDR3 nucleotide sequence: TGTGCTAGTGGTTCGGGACAGCTCTATGGCTACACCTTC.

A few counts support this clonotype. The chain is built from TRBV3-1 and TRBJ1-6, with D possibly TRBD1 on 5 matching bases. This CDR3 has 14 amino acids. The germline gives CDR1 LGHDT, CDR2 YNNKEL (reference sequence). Trimming pared 4 bases from V and 5 bases from J, leaving 9 bases between. For the CDR3, the DNA is TGTGCCAGCAGCCCGGGACCGAATAATTCACCCCTCCACTTT. Translating gives CASSPGPNNSPLHF.

This clonotype has more than one count but fewer than ten. The J gene is TRBJ1-6, the V gene TRBV20-1; tentatively, D is TRBD1 (5 bases). The V end was cut by 6 bases, the J end by 7 bases, with 16 bases between. CDR1 and CDR2 (germline): DFQATT, SNEGSKA (reference sequence). CDR3 length: 14 residues. The CDR3 DNA reads as TGCAGTGCCATACGGGGACTGTTAAATTCACCCCTCCACTTT. Its protein product is CSAIRGLLNSPLHF.

This clonotype has ten or more counts. J is TRBJ1-2 and V is TRBV29-1, with D possibly being TRBD1 (5 bases). This CDR3 is 13 amino acids long. V lost 6 bases and J lost 0, with 11 bases in between. The germline CDR1 and CDR2 sequences are SQVTM and ANQGSEA. The CDR3 DNA is TGCAGCGTGCATTCGACAGCTAACTATGGCTACACCTTC. It is translated as CSVHSTANYGYTF. Supplemented by reference TRBV29-1 and TRBJ1-2, the full variable domain reads SAVISQKPSRDICQRGTSLTIQCQVDSQVTMMFWYRQQPGQSLTLIATANQGSEATYESGFVIDKFPISRPNLTFSTLTVSNMSPEDSSIYLCSVHSTANYGYTFGSGTRLTVV.

The chain joins TRBV18 to TRBJ1-4; TRBD1 aligns across 8 bases. The CDR3 is 14 residues long. The ends lost 6 bases at V and 7 bases at J; junction bases unmatched: 7. From germline, CDR1 is KGHSH and CDR2 LQKENI. Here the CDR3 DNA reads TGTGCCAGCTCCCCAGGGGGCTTGGGTGAAAAACTGTTTTTT. This sequence encodes CASSPGGLGEKLFF. Full variable domain (remainder filled in from reference TRBV18 and TRBJ1-4): NAGVMQNPRHLVRRRGQEARLRCSPMKGHSHVYWYRQLPEEGLKFMVYLQKENIIDESGMPKERFSAEFPKEGPSILRIQQVVRGDSAAYFCASSPGGLGEKLFFGSGTQLSVL.

CDR3 in DNA: TGTGCCAGCAGTTACCCTTCTCCGCAGGCGTTCTTT. Protein: CASSYPSPQAFF. This rearrangement joins TRBV6-2 or TRBV6-3 to TRBJ1-1, with D unclear. V dropped 2 bases and J dropped 14 bases, with 15 bases sitting between them. This CDR3 is 12 amino acids long. In germline, CDR1 is MNHEY, CDR2 SVGEGT.

The table lists this clonotype with many counts. The chain has TRBV12-3 or TRBV12-4 and TRBJ2-2; D is undetermined. This CDR3 has 14 residues. With 3 bases removed from V and 2 bases from J, the gap between germline ends came to 7 bases. CDR3 loop: CASSFSLNTGELFF. CDR3 nucleotides: TGTGCCAGCAGTTTTAGCCTCAACACCGGGGAGCTGTTTTTT.

On this clonotype: A much bigger clone sits one base away, suggesting this may be a read error. This chain connects TRBV6-6 to TRBJ1-2, with TRBD1 identical over 10 bases. Germline V gene data show CDR1 as MNHNY and CDR2 as SVGAGI (reference sequence). This CDR3 spans 13 amino acids. Here the CDR3 DNA reads TGTGTCAGCAGTTACGGGACAGGGGATGGCTACACCTTC. Encoded protein: CVSSYGTGDGYTF.

This clonotype was seen a handful of times. This rearrangement joins TRBV12-3 or TRBV12-4 to TRBJ2-2, with TRBD1 matching 8 bases. J was trimmed by 1 base and V by 6 bases; bases with no gene match: 7. The CDR3 extends over 16 amino acids. CDR3 sequence reads: CASSPDRVVNTGELFF. In DNA, the CDR3 is TGTGCCAGCAGCCCGGACAGGGTGGTGAACACCGGGGAGCTGTTTTTT.

DNA for the CDR3: TGTGCCAGTAGTATAGGCCGCCTCAATCAGCCCCAGCATTTT. This translates into CASSIGRLNQPQHF. The chain carries TRBV19 and TRBJ1-5; D gene uncertain. The V end lost 1 base, the J end lost 3 bases, and 7 bases lay between the germline ends. The germline CDR1 and CDR2 sequences are LNHDA and SQIVND (reference sequence). The CDR3 is 14 residues long.